This T cell receptor (beta chain) was sequenced during a study of cytomegalovirus exposure and HLA in healthy donors. Researchers ran the PCR with 60 Vbeta and 13 Jbeta primers. Profiled with immunoSEQ multiplex PCR; TCRdb holds only in-frame clones, not every one. The sample contains about 59,000 clones, approximately 80% of which appear only once. The sample taken for sequencing was PBMCs. This TCR was recovered from a middle-aged woman in good health and CMV-seronegative.

CDR3 loop: CASTRTGGIYEQYF. CDR3 sequence (DNA): TGTGCCAGTACTAGGACAGGGGGAATCTACGAGCAGTACTTC. The chain uses TRBV19 and TRBJ2-7, with 10 nucleotides matching TRBD1. Germline lookup yields CDR1 LNHDA and CDR2 SQIVND (reference sequence). Unmatched junction bases numbered 6, after V lost 7 bases and J lost 3 bases. The CDR3 sequence is 14 residues long.